This entry is about one T cell receptor (beta chain). This clone may be a read error of a much larger clone one base away. There are 17 residues in the CDR3. V lost 1 base to trimming and J lost 7 bases, with 23 bases between them. A second PCR, run for about 6 to 11 cycles, used a sample-barcoded 5' primer plus a J-beta primer mix. MiXCR was run by TCRdb on the 5' RACE reads, yielding one entry per CDR3 protein. The table lists 600,000 or so distinct CDR3 sequences, under 30% of them singletons. This entry is derived from a study of blood T cells in healthy people across ages. The sample comprised blood. This clonotype originated in a woman older than 75 in good health. The chain joins TRBV12-3 or TRBV12-4 to TRBJ2-7; no reliable D call. The CDR3 nucleotides are TGTGCCAGCAGTTTAGGACGACGTAGGGCCACCCACAATGAGCAGTACTTC. Amino acids: CASSLGRRRATHNEQYF.